This T cell receptor (beta chain) was documented in a study of shared clonotypes between healthy human individuals. TCRdb keeps only in-frame clones here, not all; method: immunoSEQ multiplex PCR. The repertoire includes 2 million to 3 million clones, roughly 93% of them detected once, and approximately 0.37% sits in the top ten. V lost 6 bases to trimming and J lost 0 bases; unmatched junction nucleotides: 8. Germline CDR1 is SQVTM and CDR2 is ANQGSEA. The length of the CDR3 is 14 residues. The receptor's source is a man aged 18-30 years in good health. Some clones in this sample may be carry-over from other donors' samples. The chain employs TRBV29-1 and TRBJ2-7, with 7 positions matching TRBD1. Input material: naive CD4+ T cells from PBMCs. The sample's subset: CD45RA+ positively selected. In DNA, the CDR3 is TGCAGCGTCATCGGGACAGCTTTCTCCTACGAGCAGTACTTC. This sequence encodes CSVIGTAFSYEQYF.